This T cell receptor beta chain appears in the sequencing data of a study of TIL therapy for anti-PD-1-resistant metastatic lung cancer. Sequencing used immunoSEQ v3. Here immunoSEQ multiplex PCR was the method, and the copy in TCRdb shows in-frame clones only, minus some. The table includes tens of thousands of clones, 73% detected once. Time point specified: pre-treatment sample, taken before nivolumab and TIL therapy. The J segment lost 2 bases and the V segment lost 5 bases, leaving 12 bases of the junction unmatched. Germline assignment: CDR1 SGHRS and CDR2 YFSETQ. CDR3 length equals 16 residues.

The chain is built from TRBV5-1 and TRBJ2-7, with 8 bases that match TRBD2. The sequencing here drew on blood, taken at baseline. The receptor comes from a person aged 25-85 years with non-small cell lung cancer. This CDR3 is CASRFPREGPPYEQYF. CDR3 DNA sequence: TGCGCCAGCAGATTTCCACGGGAGGGCCCACCCTACGAGCAGTACTTC.